This entry lists 31 T cell receptor beta chains sequenced from one sample in a study of blood T cells in healthy people across ages. The use of a sample-barcoded 5' primer and a J-beta primer mix characterized a second PCR of 7 to 11 cycles. Each CDR3 protein is one row after TCRdb ran MiXCR on the 5' RACE reads. Among approximately 1.5 million distinct CDR3 sequences listed, 42% were seen once. Sequencing was done on a sample of blood. All receptors come from a woman aged 18-29 years in good health.

The chain is built from TRBV5-1 and TRBJ2-1; TRBD1 matches 8 bases. The CDR3 is made up of 12 amino acids. V lost 3 bases, J lost 9 bases, and 2 bases stayed unmatched. Germline V gene sequence: CDR1 SGHRS, CDR2 YFSETQ. The CDR3 nucleotides read TGCGCCAGCAGCTGGGGGACAGGTGAGCAGTTCTTC. Translated, it gives CASSWGTGEQFF.

The chain is built from TRBV20-1 and TRBJ2-1; D gene ambiguous. Per germline, CDR1 DFQATT and CDR2 SNEGSKA (reference sequence). This CDR3 is built from 12 residues. V lost 7 bases and J 6 bases, leaving 13 bases between the germline ends. This CDR3 is CSVLLTGNEQFF. The CDR3 nucleotides read TGCAGTGTATTGCTCACGGGCAATGAGCAGTTCTTC.

This clonotype was seen a few times. V gene TRBV11-2 combines with J gene TRBJ2-2; possibly TRBD1 or TRBD2 for D (5 bases each). V lost 5 bases, J lost 2 bases, and 18 bases lay in between. This CDR3 is 17 amino acids long. Germline values: CDR1 SGHAT, CDR2 FQNNGV. DNA for the CDR3: TGTGCCAGCAGCACATATTACCAGAGGGGAAACACCGGGGAGCTGTTTTTT. This encodes CASSTYYQRGNTGELFF.

This clonotype appeared a few times. V is TRBV12-3 or TRBV12-4 and J is TRBJ2-1; D possibly corresponds to TRBD2 (6 bases). Trimming removed 3 bases at V and 6 bases at J, with 9 bases between. The CDR3 is made up of 13 amino acids. As DNA, the CDR3 is TGTGCCAGCAGTTTCCAGGAGGGCAATGAGCAGTTCTTC. Its protein product is CASSFQEGNEQFF.

The chain employs TRBV3-1 and TRBJ2-1, with D unclear. This CDR3 spans 11 amino acids. Germline lookup yields CDR1 LGHDT and CDR2 YNNKEL (reference sequence). Trimming stripped 4 bases from V and 10 bases from J, with 8 bases between. Here the CDR3 DNA reads TGTGCCAGCAGCCTCAAGGACGAGCAGTTCTTC. Its translation is CASSLKDEQFF.

The chain uses TRBV27 and TRBJ1-5; unclear D gene. The CDR3 contains 13 residues. V lost 4 bases and J 4 bases, leaving 8 bases between the germline ends. Germline-derived CDR1 and CDR2 are MNHEY and SMNVEV (reference sequence). The DNA for the CDR3 is TGTGCCAGCAGTTCGACAAGAAATCAGCCCCAGCATTTT. Translation gives CASSSTRNQPQHF.

The chain has TRBV12-3 or TRBV12-4 and TRBJ2-4; 9 nucleotides line up with TRBD1. CDR3 size: 19 residues. V dropped 3 bases and J dropped 6; count of bases not matched to a gene: 18. In DNA form, the CDR3 reads TGTGCCAGCAGTTTGGCCCCACCTACAACGCCGGGACAGGGAAACATTCAGTACTTC. It encodes CASSLAPPTTPGQGNIQYF.

In this sample, this clonotype turned up a few times. V and J are TRBV5-1 and TRBJ1-2; D not certain. V was cut by 7 bases and J by 5 bases, with 6 bases left in between. Germline loops: CDR1 SGHRS, CDR2 YFSETQ. This CDR3 spans 10 amino acids. Written as DNA, the CDR3 is TGCGCCAGCGCCAGGTATGGCTACACCTTC. Its protein product is CASARYGYTF.

This clonotype was picked up a small number of times. The V gene is TRBV7-9, the J gene TRBJ2-3; D is undetermined. CDR1 is SEHNR, CDR2 FQNEAQ, per germline (reference sequence). The CDR3 spans 14 residues. V was cut by 3 bases and J by 1 base, with 8 bases left in between. The CDR3 bases are TGTGCCAGCAGCTTCTTCTCACGCACAGATACGCAGTATTTT. This translates into CASSFFSRTDTQYF.

This clonotype has a handful of counts. V is TRBV29-1 and J is TRBJ2-5; possibly TRBD1 for D (6 bases). The CDR3 is 15 amino acids. Looked up from germline, CDR1 is SQVTM and CDR2 is ANQGSEA. Trimming pared 1 base from V and 1 base from J, leaving 13 bases between. The chain's CDR3 is CSVEGTATFQETQYF. CDR3 nucleotide sequence: TGCAGCGTTGAAGGGACAGCCACCTTCCAAGAGACCCAGTACTTC. Drawing the rest from reference TRBV29-1 and TRBJ2-5, the complete variable domain is SAVISQKPSRDICQRGTSLTIQCQVDSQVTMMFWYRQQPGQSLTLIATANQGSEATYESGFVIDKFPISRPNLTFSTLTVSNMSPEDSSIYLCSVEGTATFQETQYFGPGTRLLVL.

In its sample, this clonotype was seen a few times. This CDR3 is CASSFGRAETQYF. The DNA of the CDR3 is TGTGCCAGCAGTTTCGGGAGGGCGGAGACCCAGTACTTC. The chain couples TRBV27 to TRBJ2-5; 8 bases agree with TRBD2. This CDR3 region has 13 residues. Germline assignment: CDR1 MNHEY and CDR2 SMNVEV (reference sequence). V gave up 3 bases and J gave up 5 bases; unmatched junction bases: 2.

This CDR3 reads CASSPTWAGEQFF. The CDR3 DNA sequence: TGTGCCAGCAGCCCCACTTGGGCAGGGGAGCAGTTCTTC. V and J are TRBV7-2 and TRBJ2-1, with D maybe TRBD1 (5 bases). Germline-derived CDR1 and CDR2 are SGHTA and FQGNSA. The CDR3 covers 13 residues. Trimming shortened V by 5 bases and J by 10 bases, and 15 bases separated the two germline ends. Together with reference TRBV7-2 and TRBJ2-1, the CDR3 gives the full variable domain: GAGVSQSPSNKVTEKGKDVELRCDPISGHTALYWYRQSLGQGLEFLIYFQGNSAPDKSGLPSDRFSAERTGGSVSTLTIQRTQQEDSAVYLCASSPTWAGEQFFGPGTRLTVL.

The chain recombines TRBV10-2 with TRBJ2-5; no definite D call. CDR1 and CDR2 (germline): WSHSY, SAAADI. V lost 6 bases to trimming and J lost 11 bases, with 16 bases between them. The CDR3 consists of 12 residues. In DNA, the CDR3 is TGCGCCAGCAGCGGGCAGTACAATGAGCAGTACTTC. This translates into CASSGQYNEQYF.

DNA for the CDR3: TGTGCCAGCAGGGACAGGGTGTCCTACAATGAGCAGTTCTTC. Translated: CASRDRVSYNEQFF. The J gene is TRBJ2-1, the V gene TRBV2, with 8 bases lining up with TRBD1. The V and J ends lost 6 bases and 1 base, in that order; junction bases with no gene match: 2. The germline V gene has CDR1 SNHLY and CDR2 FYNNEI. This CDR3 region has 14 residues.

This clonotype was recorded a few times. V usage is TRBV28 and J usage is TRBJ2-3; D is undetermined. Germline V gene sequence: CDR1 MDHEN, CDR2 SYDVKM. Between the trimmed V and J ends, which lost 2 bases and 5 bases, there was a span of 14 bases. This CDR3 is 15 amino acids long. The CDR3 protein is CASSLPHGNGDTQYF. Written as DNA, the CDR3 is TGTGCCAGCAGTTTACCACATGGCAACGGAGATACGCAGTATTTT. The full variable domain, in which reference TRBV28 and TRBJ2-3 provide the parts outside the CDR3, is DVKVTQSSRYLVKRTGEKVFLECVQDMDHENMFWYRQDPGLGLRLIYFSYDVKMKEKGDIPEGYSVSREKKERFSLILESASTNQTSMYLCASSLPHGNGDTQYFGPGTRLTVL.

This clonotype appeared a few times. Since a much larger clone is just one base distant, this may be a read error. The chain is built from TRBV7-4 and TRBJ1-5; D uncertain. Germline V gene data show CDR1 as SGHVT and CDR2 as SQSDAQ. Trimming took 1 base from V and 6 from J, leaving 4 bases between them. This CDR3 region has 12 residues. The CDR3 sequence is CASSLVIQPQHF. The CDR3 DNA sequence: TGTGCCAGCAGCTTAGTAATTCAGCCCCAGCATTTT.

This clonotype was seen only a few times. This rearrangement joins TRBV27 to TRBJ2-1; D perhaps matches TRBD1 (5 bases). The germline CDR1 and CDR2 sequences are MNHEY and SMNVEV (reference sequence). Trimming took off 7 bases at V and 5 bases at J, with 12 bases between the two ends. CDR3 length: 13 residues. CDR3 DNA: TGTGCCAGCACCTCCCTAGGGGACAATGAGCAGTTCTTC. Protein product: CASTSLGDNEQFF.

This clonotype has ten or more counts. At one end the junction does not follow the germline gene, possibly because of a read error. The CDR3 bases are TGTGCCAGCTCCCAGGGGACATTCTCCTACGAGCAGTACTTC. Translation: CASSQGTFSYEQYF. The genes are TRBV4-3 and TRBJ2-7, with a weak D call TRBD1 (6 bases). CDR3 length equals 14 residues. CDR1 and CDR2 (germline): LGHNA, YSLEER.

The chain uses TRBV20-1 and TRBJ2-3, with D tentatively TRBD2 (7 bases). Germline loops: CDR1 DFQATT, CDR2 SNEGSKA (reference sequence). CDR3 size: 15 residues. V gave up 3 bases and J gave up 4 bases, with 17 bases separating them. The CDR3: CSASGGGAGPDTQYF. CDR3 DNA: TGCAGTGCTAGTGGGGGGGGCGCAGGGCCAGATACGCAGTATTTT.

The rearrangement uses TRBV19 and TRBJ1-1; weak D call: TRBD1 (6 bases). CDR3 length: 13 residues. Trimming took 4 bases from V and 10 from J, leaving 16 bases between them. Germline V lookup: CDR1 LNHDA, CDR2 SQIVND (reference sequence). The CDR3 DNA sequence: TGTGCCAGTAGTAAACAGGGACTATTGACAGCTTTCTTT. This encodes CASSKQGLLTAFF. The full variable domain, with the rest looked up from reference TRBV19 and TRBJ1-1, is DGGITQSPKYLFRKEGQNVTLSCEQNLNHDAMYWYRQDPGQGLRLIYYSQIVNDFQKGDIAEGYSVSREKKESFPLTVTSAQKNPTAFYLCASSKQGLLTAFFGQGTRLTVV.

The J gene is TRBJ1-1, the V gene TRBV6-1, with D perhaps matching TRBD1 (6 bases). The V gene's germline CDR1 is MNHNS and CDR2 SASEGT. There are 16 residues in the CDR3. V dropped 6 bases and J dropped 3 bases, with 20 bases sitting between them. CDR3 loop: CASSVGTRGADTEAFF. The CDR3 region has the DNA TGTGCCAGCAGCGTGGGAACCCGGGGGGCGGACACTGAAGCTTTCTTT.

This clonotype was detected a few times. The chain uses TRBV6-2 or TRBV6-3 and TRBJ2-5; a weak D match, TRBD2 (5 bases). Trimming shortened V by 6 bases and J by 4 bases, and 9 bases separated the two germline ends. CDR1 and CDR2 (germline): MNHEY, SVGEGT. This CDR3 spans 12 amino acids. The CDR3 coding sequence is TGTGCCAGCAGAGGACTGCGAGAGACCCAGTACTTC. Protein: CASRGLRETQYF.

This chain uses TRBV29-1 with TRBJ1-4, with D perhaps matching TRBD1 (6 bases). This CDR3 spans 12 amino acids. Trimming pared 5 bases from V and 5 bases from J, leaving 9 bases between. CDR1 and CDR2 from the germline V gene are SQVTM and ANQGSEA. CDR3 loop: CSVRRGNEKLFF. CDR3 coding DNA: TGCAGCGTTCGTAGGGGGAATGAAAAACTGTTTTTT.

The gene calls are TRBV4-2 and TRBJ1-2; D remains unclear. V lost 3 bases to trimming and J lost 7 bases, with 9 bases between them. Germline lookup yields CDR1 LGHNA and CDR2 YNFKEQ. The CDR3 covers 12 residues. The CDR3 bases are TGTGCCAGCAGCCAGGGCTCAAGTGGCTACACCTTC. Translation: CASSQGSSGYTF.

This clonotype was seen repeatedly, ten times or more. This chain uses TRBV24-1 with TRBJ2-7; 7 bases are a match to TRBD2. Germline V gene data show CDR1 as KGHDR and CDR2 as SFDVKD. The CDR3 is 14 residues long. The V gene end was trimmed by 5 bases and the J gene end by 2 bases; junction bases not matched to a gene: 5. The CDR3 is CATSGGGDPYEQYF. The CDR3, as DNA: TGTGCCACCAGTGGGGGAGGGGACCCCTACGAGCAGTACTTC.

This clonotype has more than one count but fewer than ten. The rearrangement joins TRBV12-3 or TRBV12-4 to TRBJ1-5, with D unclear. Trimming cost V 6 bases and J 1 base, with 7 bases left between them. This CDR3 comprises 13 residues. The CDR3 reads CASRGRSNQPQHF. The CDR3 region has the DNA TGTGCCAGCAGGGGTAGGAGCAATCAGCCCCAGCATTTT.

J is TRBJ1-4 and V is TRBV7-2; 7 nucleotides match TRBD1. Germline lookup yields CDR1 SGHTA and CDR2 FQGNSA. J was trimmed by 0 bases and V by 5 bases; bases with no gene match: 6. This CDR3 has 16 residues. CDR3 protein: CASSRIGTATNEKLFF. The CDR3 DNA follows: TGTGCCAGCAGCCGAATCGGGACAGCAACTAATGAAAAACTGTTTTTT.

The genes are TRBV4-3 and TRBJ2-2; TRBD1 aligns across 9 bases. The V segment lost 5 bases and the J segment 3 bases; nucleotides outside the gene matches: 10. The CDR3 runs to 17 residues. CDR1 and CDR2 (germline): LGHNA, YSLEER. CDR3 amino acids: CASSFRDRAADTGELFF. The CDR3 DNA is TGCGCCAGCAGCTTCCGGGACAGGGCGGCGGACACCGGGGAGCTGTTTTTT.

This clonotype was seen a few times. V is TRBV7-8 and J is TRBJ1-2; D not resolved. In germline, CDR1 is SGHVS, CDR2 FQNEAQ. This CDR3 comprises 14 residues. V lost 1 base and J lost 3, with 9 bases in between. The CDR3 sequence: CASSLDAGYYGYTF. CDR3 nucleotides: TGTGCCAGCAGCTTAGATGCAGGCTACTATGGCTACACCTTC.

The rearrangement joins TRBV7-8 to TRBJ2-5; 11 positions match TRBD2. With 10 bases clipped from V and 3 bases from J, the junction kept 4 bases outside the gene matches. CDR1 is SGHVS, CDR2 FQNEAQ, per germline. This CDR3 region has 13 residues. Here the CDR3 reads CAISGRVEETQYF. CDR3 DNA sequence: TGTGCCATTAGCGGGAGGGTAGAAGAGACCCAGTACTTC.

The chain couples TRBV5-1 to TRBJ1-2; the D gene is possibly TRBD1 (5 bases). V was shortened by 3 bases and J by 8 bases, with 20 bases between the two germline ends. This CDR3 has 15 amino acids. The germline V gene has CDR1 SGHRS and CDR2 YFSETQ. CDR3 DNA: TGCGCCAGCAGCTCGGGCTGGGGCGGAAACGGGGGCTACACCTTC. Translating gives CASSSGWGGNGGYTF.